This T cell receptor beta chain appears in the sequencing data of a study of CD8 T cells in Susac syndrome. RNA amounts of about 0.5 to 1 ug underwent reverse transcription with random hexamers. In TCRdb, the immunoSEQ multiplex PCR reads were re-called with MiXCR into one record per CDR3 protein. The sample shows about 190,000 distinct CDR3 sequences, roughly 91% of them seen only once. The material sequenced was CD4+ T cells from PBMCs. This TCR came from a human donor with Susac syndrome.

DNA of the CDR3: TGTGCCACCAGCCGAGCCGGTTATGGCTACACCTTC. Translated: CATSRAGYGYTF. This chain connects TRBV15 to TRBJ1-2; D remains ambiguous. V was shortened by 5 bases and J by 5 bases, with 9 bases between the two germline ends. The CDR3 loop spans 12 amino acids. The germline V gene has CDR1 LNHNV and CDR2 YYDKDF (reference sequence).